Below, 9 T cell receptor beta chains from the same sample are listed, as sequenced in a study of T cells in women clearing cervical HPV infection. TCRdb's table, derived via immunoSEQ multiplex PCR, lists solely in-frame clones and lacks some. The listing contains approximately 37,000 clones. The source material was blood buffy coat. These receptors came from a woman between 18 and 75 years old with a cervical HPV16 infection that either progressed to CIN3+ or cleared (not recorded which).

Concerning this clone itself: Read data end 3 residues before the CDR3 end; the end is taken from the germline J gene. The rearrangement links TRBV10-2 to TRBJ1-1; D gene unclear. The CDR3 loop spans 13 amino acids. CDR1 WSHSY and CDR2 SAAADI come from the germline V gene. Trimming cost V 0 bases and J 6 bases, with 8 bases left between them. CDR3: CASSESERPEAFF. The CDR3 DNA, read in part, is TGCGCCAGCAGTGAGTCTGAGAGGCCTGAA.

As regards this clone: The CDR3 end lies 3 residues beyond the end of the read and is filled in from the germline J gene. The genes are TRBV13 and TRBJ1-1; 8 bases line up with TRBD1. Germline V gives CDR1 PRHDT, CDR2 FYEKMQ (reference sequence). The CDR3 totals 16 residues. CDR3 region: CASSLYYWTGQRGAFF. CDR3 bases read: TGTGCCAGCAGCCTATATTATTGGACAGGGCAACGAGGA. Combining the CDR3 with reference TRBV13 and TRBJ1-1 gives the whole variable domain AAGVIQSPRHLIKEKRETATLKCYPIPRHDTVYWYQQGPGQDPQFLISFYEKMQSDKGSIPDRFSAQQFSDYHSELNMSSLELGDSALYFCASSLYYWTGQRGAFFGQGTRLTVV.

Note on this clone: The observed sequence ends 3 residues before the CDR3 terminus, with the missing tail filled in from the germline J gene. V and J are TRBV2 and TRBJ1-1, with D perhaps matching TRBD1 (6 bases). With 2 bases removed from V and 6 bases from J, the gap between germline ends came to 13 bases. The CDR3 spans 14 residues. Germline V gene sequence: CDR1 SNHLY, CDR2 FYNNEI. CDR3 DNA (partial): TGTGCCAGCAGTGAATCGCAGGGGATCGCTGAA. Its translation is CASSESQGIAE. The entire CDR3 is CASSESQGIAEAFF.

Note on this clone: With the read ending 3 residues before the CDR3 end, the germline J gene is used to fill in that end. The chain has TRBV5-1 and TRBJ2-3; possibly TRBD2 for D (5 bases). This CDR3 is built from 14 residues. Trimming left V 5 bases short and J 2 bases short, with 12 bases between. CDR1 SGHRS and CDR2 YFSETQ come from the germline V gene. The CDR3 DNA, read in part, is TGCGCCAGCAGTGGTCTAGCCCTCACAGATACG. As protein: CASSGLALTDT. The CDR3 as a whole reads CASSGLALTDTQYF.

A note on this clone: Sequencing ends 3 residues short of the CDR3 end; the germline J gene provides the rest. The V gene is TRBV30, the J gene TRBJ2-7; 10 nucleotides align to TRBD2. The V gene's germline CDR1 is GTSNPN and CDR2 SVGIG (reference sequence). This CDR3 contains 15 residues. V was pared by 3 bases and J by 0 bases, with 5 bases of the junction left unmatched. The DNA read from the CDR3 is TGTGCCTGGAGCCGACTAGCGGGCCCCTCCTACGAG. It is translated as CAWSRLAGPSYE. The complete CDR3 reads CAWSRLAGPSYEQYF. The variable domain in full, with the rest retrieved from reference TRBV30 and TRBJ2-7, is SQTIHQWPATLVQPVGSPLSLECTVEGTSNPNLYWYRQAAGRGLQLLFYSVGIGQISSEVPQNLSASRPQDRQFILSSKKLLLSDSGFYLCAWSRLAGPSYEQYFGPGTRLTVT.

On this clone itself: Read data end 3 residues before the CDR3 end; the end is taken from the germline J gene. The V call is TRBV30, the J call TRBJ2-7; D is unclear. Trimming pared 4 bases from V and 3 bases from J, leaving 7 bases between. Germline V gene sequence: CDR1 GTSNPN, CDR2 SVGIG (reference sequence). The CDR3 has 11 amino acids. The covered CDR3 bases are TGTGCCTGGACTGATAGCTACGAG. It encodes CAWTDSYE. The full CDR3 reads CAWTDSYEQYF.

Concerning this clone: The read ends 3 residues before the CDR3 terminus; that terminus is restored from the germline J gene. J is TRBJ1-5 and V is TRBV11-2, with 7 positions matching TRBD1. Germline V gene data show CDR1 as SGHAT and CDR2 as FQNNGV. V lost 3 bases, J lost 7 bases, and 6 bases stayed unmatched. CDR3 length equals 14 residues. CDR3 region: CASSFGTEGQPQHF. The covered CDR3 bases are TGTGCCAGCAGCTTCGGGACAGAAGGACAGCCC.

Note on this clone: The CDR3 end falls 3 residues outside the read, so it is completed with the germline J gene. This chain uses TRBV6-1 with TRBJ1-2, with D uncertain. From germline, CDR1 is MNHNS and CDR2 SASEGT. The CDR3 extends over 12 amino acids. V lost 3 bases to trimming and J lost 0 bases, with 2 bases between them. The CDR3 DNA, read in part, is TGTGCCAGCAGTGACACTAACTATGGC. Translating gives CASSDTNYG. The entire CDR3 is CASSDTNYGYTF.

A remark on this clone: The read gets to within 3 residues of the CDR3 end, and the germline J gene fills in the rest. This chain links TRBV19 with TRBJ2-7, with TRBD2 identical over 9 bases. From germline, CDR1 is LNHDA and CDR2 SQIVND (reference sequence). This CDR3 has 14 residues. The J segment lost 2 bases and the V segment lost 8 bases, leaving 7 bases of the junction unmatched. The covered CDR3 bases are TGTGCCAGTTCCAGCGGGGGGCAAGCCTACGAG. Translated, it gives CASSSGGQAYE. The whole CDR3 protein is CASSSGGQAYEQYF. Together with reference TRBV19 and TRBJ2-7, the CDR3 gives the full variable domain: DGGITQSPKYLFRKEGQNVTLSCEQNLNHDAMYWYRQDPGQGLRLIYYSQIVNDFQKGDIAEGYSVSREKKESFPLTVTSAQKNPTAFYLCASSSGGQAYEQYFGPGTRLTVT.